This TCR beta chain was found in a study of cytomegalovirus exposure and HLA in healthy donors. The PCR contained 60 Vbeta and 13 Jbeta primers. Clones were read by immunoSEQ multiplex PCR, and TCRdb kept only the in-frame ones, dropping some. The listing contains some 30,000 clones. Germline CDR1 and CDR2: LNHDA and SQIVND (reference sequence). The V and J ends lost 5 bases and 3 bases, in that order; junction bases with no gene match: 2. There are 13 residues in the CDR3. The rearrangement joins TRBV19 to TRBJ1-1; 8 nucleotides align to TRBD1. The TCR was taken from a man in his forties in good health and CMV-seronegative. The specimen was PBMCs. The CDR3 here is CASSADRDTEAFF. The CDR3 nucleotides are TGTGCCAGTAGTGCGGACAGGGACACTGAAGCTTTCTTT. Variable domain in full (rest from reference TRBV19 and TRBJ1-1): DGGITQSPKYLFRKEGQNVTLSCEQNLNHDAMYWYRQDPGQGLRLIYYSQIVNDFQKGDIAEGYSVSREKKESFPLTVTSAQKNPTAFYLCASSADRDTEAFFGQGTRLTVV.